This TCR beta chain was captured by sequencing in a study of technical replicates of blood from a handful of donors. Assay: immunoSEQ multiplex PCR; the TCRdb copy retains only in-frame clones and omits some. The table has about 13,000 clones, 70% to 80% seen once. Deletions cut 0 bases from V and 3 bases from J, with 27 bases between. Per germline, CDR1 SGHRS and CDR2 YFSETQ. This CDR3 has 20 amino acids. This TCR derives from a human donor in good health. The sample taken for sequencing was PBMCs. The rearrangement joins TRBV5-1 to TRBJ1-1, with TRBD1 as a possible D gene (6 bases). The DNA for the CDR3 is TGCGCCAGCAGCTTGGCCGGGCAGGGGTTATTATTTCGATGGGACACTGAAGCTTTCTTT. It is translated as CASSLAGQGLLFRWDTEAFF. Variable domain in full (rest from reference TRBV5-1 and TRBJ1-1): KAGVTQTPRYLIKTRGQQVTLSCSPISGHRSVSWYQQTPGQGLQFLFEYFSETQRNKGNFPGRFSGRQFSNSRSEMNVSTLELGDSALYLCASSLAGQGLLFRWDTEAFFGQGTRLTVV.